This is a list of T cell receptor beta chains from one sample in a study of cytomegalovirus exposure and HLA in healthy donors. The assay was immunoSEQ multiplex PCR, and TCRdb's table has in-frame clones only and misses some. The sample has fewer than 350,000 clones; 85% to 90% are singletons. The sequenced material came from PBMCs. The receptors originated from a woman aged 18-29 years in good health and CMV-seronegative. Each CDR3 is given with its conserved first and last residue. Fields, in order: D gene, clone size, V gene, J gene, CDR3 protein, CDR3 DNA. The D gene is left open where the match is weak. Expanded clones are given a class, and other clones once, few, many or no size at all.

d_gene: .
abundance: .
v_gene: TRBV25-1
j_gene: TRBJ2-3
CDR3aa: CASSDRITDTQYF
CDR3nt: TGTGCCAGCAGTGACAGGATCACAGATACGCAGTATTTT

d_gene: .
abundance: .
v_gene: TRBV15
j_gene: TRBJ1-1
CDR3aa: CATSRDRGGNTEAFF
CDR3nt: TGTGCCACCAGCAGAGATCGGGGGGGGAACACTGAAGCTTTCTTT

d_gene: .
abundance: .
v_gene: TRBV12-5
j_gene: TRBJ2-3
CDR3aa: CASGLVLTGRDITDTQYF
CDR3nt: TGTGCTAGTGGTTTGGTATTAACAGGGCGTGATATCACAGATACGCAGTATTTT

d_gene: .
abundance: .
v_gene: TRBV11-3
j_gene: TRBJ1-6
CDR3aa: CASSLHRGITYNSPLHF
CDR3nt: TGTGCCAGCAGCCTACATCGGGGTATCACCTATAATTCACCCCTCCACTTT

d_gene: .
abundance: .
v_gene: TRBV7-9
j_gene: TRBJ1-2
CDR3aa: CASSFPGELTGYTF
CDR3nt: TGTGCCAGCAGCTTCCCAGGGGAGTTGACTGGCTACACCTTC

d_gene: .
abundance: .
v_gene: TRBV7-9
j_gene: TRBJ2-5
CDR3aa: CAETPQGWETQYF
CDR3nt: TGTGCCGAAACACCACAGGGTTGGGAGACCCAGTACTTC

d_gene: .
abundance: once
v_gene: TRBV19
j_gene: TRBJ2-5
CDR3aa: CASSMAPGGGSQYF
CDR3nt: TGTGCCAGTAGTATGGCTCCGGGCGGCGGGTCCCAGTACTTC

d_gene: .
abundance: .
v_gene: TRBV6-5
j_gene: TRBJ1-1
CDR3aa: CASSSGGAYQAFF
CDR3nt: TGTGCCAGCAGTTCGGGGGGAGCCTATCAAGCTTTCTTT

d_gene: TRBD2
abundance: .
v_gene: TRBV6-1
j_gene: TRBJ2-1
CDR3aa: CASSESPLLAGGAVWQFF
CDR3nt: TGTGCCAGCAGTGAATCCCCCCTACTAGCGGGGGGGGCGGTGTGGCAGTTCTTC

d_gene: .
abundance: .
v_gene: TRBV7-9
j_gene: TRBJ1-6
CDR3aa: CASSLSDSPLHF
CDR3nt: TGTGCCAGCAGCCTATCTGATTCACCCCTCCACTTT

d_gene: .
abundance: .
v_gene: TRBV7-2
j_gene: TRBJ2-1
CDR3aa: CASSLPDSVNEQFF
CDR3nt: TGTGCCAGCAGCTTACCGGACTCGGTCAATGAGCAGTTCTTC

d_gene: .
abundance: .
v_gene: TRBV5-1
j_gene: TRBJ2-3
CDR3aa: CASSLGQGGTDTQYF
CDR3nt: TGCGCCAGCAGCTTGGGCCAGGGAGGTACAGATACGCAGTATTTT

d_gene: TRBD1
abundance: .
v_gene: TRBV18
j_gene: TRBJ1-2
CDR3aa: CASSSDRGRVDGYTF
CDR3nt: TGTGCCAGCTCATCAGACAGGGGGAGAGTCGATGGCTACACCTTC

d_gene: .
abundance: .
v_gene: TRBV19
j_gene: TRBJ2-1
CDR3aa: CASNRGSSYNEQFF
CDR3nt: TGTGCCAGTAACCGGGGGAGCTCCTACAATGAGCAGTTCTTC

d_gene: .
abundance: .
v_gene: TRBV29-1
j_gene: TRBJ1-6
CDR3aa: CSVSEGINSPLHF
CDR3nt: TGCAGCGTTTCGGAGGGGATTAATTCACCCCTCCACTTT

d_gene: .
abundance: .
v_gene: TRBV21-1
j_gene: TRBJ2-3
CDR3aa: CASSKILTVRPDTQYF
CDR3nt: TGTGCCAGCAGCAAAATCTTAACAGTTCGGCCAGATACGCAGTATTTT

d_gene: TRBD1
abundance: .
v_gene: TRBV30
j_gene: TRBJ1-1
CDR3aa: CAWSRDRVTFF
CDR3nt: TGTGCCTGGAGTAGAGACAGGGTAACTTTCTTT

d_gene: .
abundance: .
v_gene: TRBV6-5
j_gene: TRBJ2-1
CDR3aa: CASRAGYNEQFF
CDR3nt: TGTGCCAGCAGGGCGGGGTACAATGAGCAGTTCTTC

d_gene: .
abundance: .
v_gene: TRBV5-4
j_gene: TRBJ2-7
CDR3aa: CASSSRRTASSYEQYF
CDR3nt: TGTGCCAGCAGCTCCCGAAGGACAGCCAGCTCCTACGAGCAGTACTTC

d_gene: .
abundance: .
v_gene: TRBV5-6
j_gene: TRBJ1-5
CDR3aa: CASSFMTDNQPQHF
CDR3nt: TGTGCCAGCAGCTTTATGACAGACAATCAGCCCCAGCATTTT

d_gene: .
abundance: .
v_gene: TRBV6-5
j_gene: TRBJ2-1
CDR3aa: CASSYDRSSYNEQFF
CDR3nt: TGTGCCAGCAGTTACGACCGGAGCTCCTACAATGAGCAGTTCTTC

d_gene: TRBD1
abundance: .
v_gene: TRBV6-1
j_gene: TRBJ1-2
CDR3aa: CASSERDRGLIYGYTF
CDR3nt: TGTGCCAGCAGTGAACGCGACAGGGGGCTGATCTATGGCTACACCTTC

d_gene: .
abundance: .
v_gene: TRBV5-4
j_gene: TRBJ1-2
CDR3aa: CASNPNQSPNYGYTF
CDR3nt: TGTGCCAGCAACCCAAACCAGTCTCCTAACTATGGCTACACCTTC

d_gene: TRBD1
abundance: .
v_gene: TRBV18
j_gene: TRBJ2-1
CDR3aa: CASSPPRKRTGYNEQFF
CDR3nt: TGTGCCAGCTCACCACCGCGGAAAAGGACAGGCTACAATGAGCAGTTCTTC

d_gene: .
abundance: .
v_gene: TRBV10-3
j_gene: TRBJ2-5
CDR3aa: CAISAGSGETQYF
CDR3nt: TGTGCCATCAGTGCAGGGTCGGGAGAGACCCAGTACTTC

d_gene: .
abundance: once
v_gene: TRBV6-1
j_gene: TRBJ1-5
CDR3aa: CASSHAGDQPQHF
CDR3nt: TGTGCCAGCAGCCACGCCGGGGATCAGCCCCAGCATTTT

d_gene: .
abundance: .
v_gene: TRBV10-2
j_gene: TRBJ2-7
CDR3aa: CASSESRRGADEQYF
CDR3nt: TGCGCCAGCAGTGAGAGTCGCAGGGGGGCTGACGAGCAGTACTTC

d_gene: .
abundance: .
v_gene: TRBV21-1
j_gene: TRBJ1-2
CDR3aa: CASSSLSGRDSTNYGYTF
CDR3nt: TGTGCCAGCAGCAGCCTGAGCGGGCGGGACAGTACTAACTATGGCTACACCTTC

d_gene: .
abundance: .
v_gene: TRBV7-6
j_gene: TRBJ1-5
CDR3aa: CASSLDTGGGNQPQHF
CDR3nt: TGTGCCAGCAGCTTAGACACGGGGGGGGGAAATCAGCCCCAGCATTTT

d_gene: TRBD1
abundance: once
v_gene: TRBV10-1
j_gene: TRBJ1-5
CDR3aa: CASSEGEGQGLEGQPQHF
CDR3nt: TGCGCCAGCAGTGAGGGAGAGGGACAGGGTTTGGAAGGGCAGCCCCAGCATTTT

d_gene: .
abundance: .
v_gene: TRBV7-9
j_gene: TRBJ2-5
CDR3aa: CASSLAWGQSEEQYF
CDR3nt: TGTGCCAGCAGCTTAGCGTGGGGGCAATCGGAAGAGCAGTACTTC

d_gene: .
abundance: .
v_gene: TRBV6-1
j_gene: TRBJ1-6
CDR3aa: CASRSGGESPLHF
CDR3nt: TGTGCCAGCAGAAGTGGGGGGGAATCACCCCTCCACTTT

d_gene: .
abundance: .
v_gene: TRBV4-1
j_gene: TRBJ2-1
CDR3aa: CASSQGPGRYNNEQFF
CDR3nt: TGCGCCAGCAGCCAAGGTCCGGGGAGGTACAACAATGAGCAGTTCTTC

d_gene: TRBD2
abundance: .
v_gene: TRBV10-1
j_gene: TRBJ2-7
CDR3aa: CASSKGLAGGDSYEQYF
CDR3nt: TGCGCCAGCAGTAAGGGACTAGCGGGGGGCGACTCCTACGAGCAGTACTTC

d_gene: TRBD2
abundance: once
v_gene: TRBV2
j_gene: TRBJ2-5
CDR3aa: CASRGTRGEQETQYF
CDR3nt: TGTGCCAGCAGGGGAACTCGGGGGGAACAAGAGACCCAGTACTTC

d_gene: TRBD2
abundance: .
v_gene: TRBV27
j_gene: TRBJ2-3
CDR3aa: CASSLYLAGGISTDTQYF
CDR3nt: TGTGCCAGCAGTTTATATCTAGCGGGGGGGATAAGCACAGATACGCAGTATTTT

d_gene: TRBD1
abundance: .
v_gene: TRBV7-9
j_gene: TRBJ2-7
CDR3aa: CASSWDRDSSYEQYF
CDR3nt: TGTGCCAGCAGCTGGGATCGGGACAGTTCCTACGAGCAGTACTTC

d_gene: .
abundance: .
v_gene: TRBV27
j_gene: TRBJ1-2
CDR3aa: CASSLSGSGNGYTF
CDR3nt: TGTGCCAGCAGTTTATCGGGGTCCGGGAATGGCTACACCTTC

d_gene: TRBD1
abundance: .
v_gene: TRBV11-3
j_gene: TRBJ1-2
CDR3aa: CASSQTGGNGYTF
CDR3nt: TGTGCCAGCAGTCAAACAGGGGGCAATGGCTACACCTTC

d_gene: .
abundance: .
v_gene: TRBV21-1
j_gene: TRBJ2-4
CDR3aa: CASRLLGTGGKNIQYF
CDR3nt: TGTGCCAGCAGACTACTAGGGACAGGGGGAAAAAACATTCAGTACTTC

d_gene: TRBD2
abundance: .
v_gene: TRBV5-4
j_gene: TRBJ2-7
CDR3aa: CASSFLAGGDEQYF
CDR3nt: TGTGCCAGCAGCTTTCTAGCGGGGGGAGACGAGCAGTACTTC

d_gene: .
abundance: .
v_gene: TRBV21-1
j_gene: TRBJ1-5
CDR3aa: CASSRGLVIQPQHF
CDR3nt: TGTGCCAGCAGCAGGGGACTGGTGATTCAGCCCCAGCATTTT

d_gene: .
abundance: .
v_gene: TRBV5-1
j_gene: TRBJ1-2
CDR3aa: CASSLLSFPRYGYTF
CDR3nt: TGCGCCAGCAGCTTGTTGTCTTTCCCGCGCTATGGCTACACCTTC

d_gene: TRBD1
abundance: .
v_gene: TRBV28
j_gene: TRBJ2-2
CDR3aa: CASSVTGGRDGELFF
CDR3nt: TGTGCCAGCAGTGTAACAGGGGGCAGGGACGGGGAGCTGTTTTTT

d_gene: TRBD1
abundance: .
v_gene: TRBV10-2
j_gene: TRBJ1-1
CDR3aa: CASTRGQENTEAFF
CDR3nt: TGCGCCAGCACCCGAGGACAGGAGAACACTGAAGCTTTCTTT

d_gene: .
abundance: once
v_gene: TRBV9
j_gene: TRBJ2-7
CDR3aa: CASSSGRSYEQYF
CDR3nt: TGTGCCAGCAGCTCCGGTCGGTCCTACGAGCAGTACTTC

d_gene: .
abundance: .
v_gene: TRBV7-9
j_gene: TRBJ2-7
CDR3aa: CASSLARLNSPFPLRYF
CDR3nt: TGTGCCAGCAGCTTAGCGCGTTTGAACAGTCCCTTTCCTCTGCGGTACTTC

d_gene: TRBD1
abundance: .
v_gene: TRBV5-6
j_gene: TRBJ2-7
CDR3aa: CASSLGTGTGLYEQYF
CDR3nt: TGTGCCAGCAGCTTGGGGACCGGGACAGGGTTGTACGAGCAGTACTTC

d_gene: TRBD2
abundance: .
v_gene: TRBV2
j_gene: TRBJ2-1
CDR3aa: CASSEGLGLAGPMGNEQFF
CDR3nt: TGTGCCAGCAGTGAAGGCTTAGGGCTAGCGGGGCCCATGGGAAATGAGCAGTTCTTC

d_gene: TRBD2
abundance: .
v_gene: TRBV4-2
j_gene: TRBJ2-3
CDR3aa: CASSQAYSGNPSTDTQYF
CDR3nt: TGTGCCAGCAGCCAAGCCTATAGCGGGAACCCTAGCACAGATACGCAGTATTTT

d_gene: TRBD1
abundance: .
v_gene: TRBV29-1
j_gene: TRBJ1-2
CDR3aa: CSVEWTGNYGYTF
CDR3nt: TGCAGCGTTGAATGGACAGGAAACTATGGCTACACCTTC

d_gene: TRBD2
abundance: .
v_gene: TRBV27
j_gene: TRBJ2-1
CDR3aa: CASVSAGGISEQFF
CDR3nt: TGTGCCAGCGTGTCCGCGGGGGGGATCTCGGAACAGTTCTTC

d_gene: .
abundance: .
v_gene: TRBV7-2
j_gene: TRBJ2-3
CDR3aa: CASSYRGNTQYF
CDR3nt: TGTGCCAGCAGCTATCGGGGGAATACGCAGTATTTT

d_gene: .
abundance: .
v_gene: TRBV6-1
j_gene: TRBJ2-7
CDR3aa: CASSDNGPLPEQYF
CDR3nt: TGTGCCAGCAGTGATAACGGTCCCCTCCCCGAGCAGTACTTC

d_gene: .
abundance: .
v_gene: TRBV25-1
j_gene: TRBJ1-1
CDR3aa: CASSEPHSRAFF
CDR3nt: TGTGCCAGCAGTGAACCGCACAGCCGAGCTTTCTTT

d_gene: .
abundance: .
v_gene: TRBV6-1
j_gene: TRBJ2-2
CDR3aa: CASSEAVGATGELFF
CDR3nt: TGTGCCAGCAGTGAAGCTGTGGGGGCCACCGGGGAGCTGTTTTTT

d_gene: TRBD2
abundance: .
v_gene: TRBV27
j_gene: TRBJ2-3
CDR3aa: CASSSPSTTSGNPRDTQYF
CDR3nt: TGTGCCAGCAGTTCCCCCAGCACGACTAGCGGGAACCCTCGGGATACGCAGTATTTT

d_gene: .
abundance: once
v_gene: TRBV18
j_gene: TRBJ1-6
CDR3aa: CASSPRRGPYNSPLHF
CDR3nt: TGTGCCAGCTCACCACGGAGGGGACCTTATAATTCCCCCCTCCACTTT

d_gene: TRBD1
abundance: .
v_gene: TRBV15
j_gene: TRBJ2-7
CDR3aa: CATSRDRQGSEQYF
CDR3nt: TGTGCCACCAGCAGAGATAGACAGGGTAGCGAGCAGTACTTC